What follows is one T cell receptor beta chain and its context. What it recognizes is unknown. These data are taken from a study of tumour-infiltrating T cells in Burkitt lymphoma. Whole-study context: This cohort included all epidemiological subtypes of Burkitt lymphoma. Overall and progression-free survival were predicted by productive clonality.

The CDR3 is 13 residues long. The junction had 0 bases not matched to a gene; V was cut back by 0 bases and J by 7 bases. Germline CDR1 SGHRS, CDR2 YFSETQ. Overall study results and limits: Several public clonotypes were shared across many Burkitt lymphoma patients.

Clones were read by immunoSEQ multiplex PCR, and TCRdb kept only the in-frame ones, dropping some. The sample comprises around 45,000 clones, around 32% of which are singletons, and 2.9% rests with the top ten. The chain recombines TRBV5-1 with TRBJ1-2; 10 bases map to TRBD1. The sequence came from a human donor with Burkitt lymphoma. The specimen was tumor tissue. The CDR3 loop is CASSLGQGAGYTF. The CDR3 bases are TGCGCCAGCAGCTTGGGACAGGGGGCTGGCTACACCTTC. Filled out from reference TRBV5-1 and TRBJ1-2, the complete variable domain reads KAGVTQTPRYLIKTRGQQVTLSCSPISGHRSVSWYQQTPGQGLQFLFEYFSETQRNKGNFPGRFSGRQFSNSRSEMNVSTLELGDSALYLCASSLGQGAGYTFGSGTRLTVV.